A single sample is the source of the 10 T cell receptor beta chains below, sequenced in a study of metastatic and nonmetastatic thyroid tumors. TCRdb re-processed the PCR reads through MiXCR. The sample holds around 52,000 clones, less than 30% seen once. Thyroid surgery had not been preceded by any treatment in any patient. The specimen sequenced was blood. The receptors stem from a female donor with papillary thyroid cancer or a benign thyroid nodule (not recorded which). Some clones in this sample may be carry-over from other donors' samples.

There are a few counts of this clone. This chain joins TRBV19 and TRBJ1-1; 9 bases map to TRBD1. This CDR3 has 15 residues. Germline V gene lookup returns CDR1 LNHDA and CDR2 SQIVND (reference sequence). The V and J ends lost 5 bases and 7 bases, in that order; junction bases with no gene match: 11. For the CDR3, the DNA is TGTGCCAGTAGTCCCCACAGGACAGGGGTTGGTGAAGCTTTCTTT. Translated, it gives CASSPHRTGVGEAFF.

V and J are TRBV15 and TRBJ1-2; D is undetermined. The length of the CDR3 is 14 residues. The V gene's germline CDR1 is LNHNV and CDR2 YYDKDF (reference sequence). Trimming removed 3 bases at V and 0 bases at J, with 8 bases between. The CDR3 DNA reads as TGTGCCACCAGCAGTAACCCAACTAACTATGGCTACACCTTC. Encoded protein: CATSSNPTNYGYTF.

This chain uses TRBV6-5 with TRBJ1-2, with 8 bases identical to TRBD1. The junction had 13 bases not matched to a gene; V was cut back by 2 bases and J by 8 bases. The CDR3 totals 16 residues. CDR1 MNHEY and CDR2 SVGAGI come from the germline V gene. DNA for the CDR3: TGTGCCAGCAGTTACCTGGCAGGGGGCGCCGCGGGGGGCTACACCTTC. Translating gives CASSYLAGGAAGGYTF.

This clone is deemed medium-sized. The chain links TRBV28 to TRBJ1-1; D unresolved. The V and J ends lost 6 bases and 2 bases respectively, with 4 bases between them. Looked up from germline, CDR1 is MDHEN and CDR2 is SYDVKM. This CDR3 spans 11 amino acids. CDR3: CASSTNTEAFF. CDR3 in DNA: TGTGCCAGCAGCACCAACACTGAAGCTTTCTTT.

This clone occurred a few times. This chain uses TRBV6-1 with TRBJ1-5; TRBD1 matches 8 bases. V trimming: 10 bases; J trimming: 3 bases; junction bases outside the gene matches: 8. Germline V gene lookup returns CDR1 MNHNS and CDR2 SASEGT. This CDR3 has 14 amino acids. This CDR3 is CATRAGGDNQPQHF. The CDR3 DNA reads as TGTGCCACCCGTGCAGGGGGCGACAATCAGCCCCAGCATTTT.

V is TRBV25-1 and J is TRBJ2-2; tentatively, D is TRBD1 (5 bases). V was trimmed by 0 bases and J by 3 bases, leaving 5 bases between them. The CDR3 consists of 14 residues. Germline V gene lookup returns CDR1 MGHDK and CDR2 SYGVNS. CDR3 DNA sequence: TGTGCCAGCAGTGAATACAGGGACACCGGGGAGCTGTTTTTT. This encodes CASSEYRDTGELFF. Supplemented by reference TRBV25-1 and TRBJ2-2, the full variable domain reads EADIYQTPRYLVIGTGKKITLECSQTMGHDKMYWYQQDPGMELHLIHYSYGVNSTEKGDLSSESTVSRIRTEHFPLTLESARPSHTSQYLCASSEYRDTGELFFGEGSRLTVL.

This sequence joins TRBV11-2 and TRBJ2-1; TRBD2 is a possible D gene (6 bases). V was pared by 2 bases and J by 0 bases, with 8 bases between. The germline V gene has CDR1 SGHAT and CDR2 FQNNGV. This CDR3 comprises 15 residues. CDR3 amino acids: CASSLLASSYNEQFF. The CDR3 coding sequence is TGTGCCAGCAGCTTACTAGCGAGCTCCTACAATGAGCAGTTCTTC.

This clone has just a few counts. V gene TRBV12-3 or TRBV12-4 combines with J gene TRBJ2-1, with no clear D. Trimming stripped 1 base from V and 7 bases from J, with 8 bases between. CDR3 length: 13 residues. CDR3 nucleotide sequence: TGTGCCAGCAGTTTAGGACCTACTAATGAGCAGTTCTTC. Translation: CASSLGPTNEQFF.

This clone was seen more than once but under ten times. CDR3 nucleotide sequence: TGTGCCAGCAGTTACGTTTTGGACAGGGTTAGGGTAACTAATGAAAAACTGTTTTTT. Amino acid sequence: CASSYVLDRVRVTNEKLFF. The chain combines TRBV6-2 or TRBV6-3 with TRBJ1-4, with 8 positions matching TRBD1. J was trimmed by 1 base and V by 2 bases; bases with no gene match: 12. The CDR3 contains 19 residues. Germline assignment: CDR1 MNHEY and CDR2 SVGEGT.

The CDR3 is CAWRQGNTGELFF. CDR3 bases: TGTGCCTGGAGGCAGGGTAACACCGGGGAGCTGTTTTTT. The chain uses TRBV30 and TRBJ2-2; D perhaps matches TRBD1 (5 bases). The CDR3 runs to 13 residues. Trimming removed 3 bases at V and 2 bases at J, with 7 bases between. Germline lookup yields CDR1 GTSNPN and CDR2 SVGIG (reference sequence).